The 32 T cell receptor beta chains below were found in one sample sequenced in a study of high-grade serous ovarian cancer treatment subgroups. The tumor samples were collected prior to definitive surgery or chemotherapy. Here immunoSEQ multiplex PCR was the method, and the copy in TCRdb shows in-frame clones only, minus some. The profile shows about 12,000 clones, about nine tenths of them singletons. Sequenced material: tumor tissue. The receptor set was obtained from a human donor with high-grade serous ovarian cancer.

This rearrangement joins TRBV5-5 to TRBJ2-5, with TRBD1 identical over 9 bases. This CDR3 contains 16 residues. The germline V gene has CDR1 SGHKS and CDR2 YYEKEE (reference sequence). J lost 5 bases, V lost 4 bases, and 12 bases had no gene match. The CDR3 spells CASSTLWTGDGETQYF. CDR3 coding DNA: TGTGCCAGCAGCACTTTATGGACAGGGGATGGGGAGACCCAGTACTTC.

The V and J genes are TRBV5-1 and TRBJ1-2, with a weak D call TRBD1 (6 bases). CDR3 size: 16 residues. Deletions cut 4 bases from V and 4 bases from J, with 20 bases between. Germline CDR1 reads SGHRS; CDR2 reads YFSETQ. In DNA, the CDR3 is TGCGCCAGCAGCACCGCCCGGGACACTAAGTTCTATGGCTACACCTTC. As protein: CASSTARDTKFYGYTF.

The chain employs TRBV28 and TRBJ1-6, with D maybe TRBD1 (6 bases). Trimming stripped 5 bases from V and 9 bases from J, with 14 bases between. The CDR3 is 14 residues long. Germline lookup yields CDR1 MDHEN and CDR2 SYDVKM. CDR3 in DNA: TGTGCCAGCAGTCCCGGGGGGCCGAGTTCACCCCTCCACTTT. Encoded protein: CASSPGGPSSPLHF.

Worth noting for this clone: Its ends do not fully match the called genes, so a read error is possible. V and J are TRBV27 and TRBJ2-7; the D is unclear. Germline CDR1 is MNHEY and CDR2 is SMNVEV (reference sequence). This CDR3 contains 14 residues. This CDR3 is CASSPWADGLQVDF. CDR3 nucleotides: TGTGCCAGCAGTCCCTGGGCGGACGGTCTTCAGGTAGACTTC.

V is TRBV27 and J is TRBJ2-1; tentatively, D is TRBD1 (6 bases). CDR1 and CDR2 from the germline V gene are MNHEY and SMNVEV (reference sequence). The germline V and J ends were trimmed by 5 bases and 10 bases, with 15 bases remaining between them. CDR3 length: 13 amino acids. The CDR3 DNA reads as TGTGCCAGCAGTGGGGGTCCAAGGGGGGAGCAGTTCTTC. This codes for CASSGGPRGEQFF.

The chain is built from TRBV5-1 and TRBJ2-5; D is possibly TRBD1 (6 bases). Trimming left V 2 bases short and J 2 bases short, with 16 bases between. CDR3 length: 16 residues. Germline assignment: CDR1 SGHRS and CDR2 YFSETQ. The CDR3 region has the DNA TGCGCCAGCAGCTTTTATCAGGTCGGACAGCAAGAGACCCAGTACTTC. It codes for CASSFYQVGQQETQYF.

This clone was seen a handful of times. This chain links TRBV30 with TRBJ2-3; the D call may be TRBD1 or TRBD2 (5 bases each). Germline V CDR1 and CDR2: GTSNPN, SVGIG (reference sequence). The CDR3 length is 13 residues. V lost 0 bases and J 5 bases, leaving 9 bases between the germline ends. The CDR3, as DNA: TGTGCCTGGAGTGTAGGGGCGGGAGATACGCAGTATTTT. Protein sequence: CAWSVGAGDTQYF.

This sequence joins TRBV28 and TRBJ1-5; 10 positions match TRBD1. The J segment lost 0 bases and the V segment lost 3 bases, leaving 8 bases of the junction unmatched. The CDR3 covers 18 residues. Germline loops: CDR1 MDHEN, CDR2 SYDVKM. The CDR3 is CASSFETGGFVSNQPQHF. CDR3 sequence (DNA): TGTGCCAGCAGTTTCGAGACAGGGGGCTTCGTTAGCAATCAGCCCCAGCATTTT.

There are a few counts of this clone. J is TRBJ2-2 and V is TRBV6-1; D might be TRBD1 or TRBD2, each matching 5 bases. Germline V gene data show CDR1 as MNHNS and CDR2 as SASEGT. Trimming took 4 bases from V and 4 from J, leaving 10 bases between them. This CDR3 is built from 14 residues. The CDR3 DNA is TGTGCCAGCAGTGTGGGGGAGTTCACCGGGGAGCTGTTTTTT. Protein product: CASSVGEFTGELFF.

This sequence joins TRBV30 and TRBJ1-5; D might be TRBD1 (6 bases). The CDR3 has 16 residues. Deletions cut 0 bases from V and 4 bases from J, with 16 bases between. The germline CDR1 and CDR2 sequences are GTSNPN and SVGIG (reference sequence). The CDR3 sequence: CAWSVRGRGGNQPQHF. CDR3 bases: TGTGCCTGGAGTGTACGAGGCAGGGGTGGGAATCAGCCCCAGCATTTT.

This chain connects TRBV6-5 to TRBJ2-1; 7 bases are a match to TRBD1. Losses at the gene ends were 5 bases for V and 10 bases for J; bases not matched to a gene: 5. Per the germline V gene, CDR1 is MNHEY and CDR2 is SVGAGI. The CDR3 is made up of 12 amino acids. The CDR3 DNA sequence: TGTGCCAGCAGTCATGGACAGGCAGAGCAGTTCTTC. This codes for CASSHGQAEQFF.

This chain links TRBV9 with TRBJ2-2, with D hard to call. Between the trimmed V and J ends, which lost 0 bases and 5 bases, there was a span of 8 bases. Germline values: CDR1 SGDLS, CDR2 YYNGEE. The CDR3 spans 14 residues. CDR3 sequence: CASSVVPETGELFF. In DNA form, the CDR3 reads TGTGCCAGCAGCGTAGTACCGGAAACCGGGGAGCTGTTTTTT.

The chain joins TRBV6-1 to TRBJ2-3; D is possibly TRBD2 (6 bases). This CDR3 region has 15 residues. V lost 7 bases and J lost 0, with 14 bases in between. CDR1 MNHNS and CDR2 SASEGT come from the germline V gene. Here the CDR3 reads CASTSGGTSTDTQYF. Here the CDR3 DNA reads TGTGCCAGCACTTCCGGGGGAACCAGCACAGATACGCAGTATTTT.

J is TRBJ1-2 and V is TRBV7-2; 8 bases map to TRBD1. This CDR3 comprises 14 residues. Germline V gene data show CDR1 as SGHTA and CDR2 as FQGNSA. After removal of 1 base from V and 4 bases from J, the junction contained 2 bases not matched to a gene. In DNA, the CDR3 is TGTGCCAGCAGCTTAGATGGGACAGGCTATGGCTACACCTTC. Residues: CASSLDGTGYGYTF.

This chain connects TRBV29-1 to TRBJ2-3, with 7 bases lining up with TRBD1. The CDR3 runs 14 residues. CDR1 and CDR2 from the germline V gene are SQVTM and ANQGSEA. V lost 6 bases, J lost 0 bases, and 6 bases stayed unmatched. The CDR3 DNA is TGCAGCGTCGGAACAGGGGCTAGCACAGATACGCAGTATTTT. Encoded protein: CSVGTGASTDTQYF.

A few counts support this clone. This rearrangement joins TRBV7-2 to TRBJ2-3; D remains ambiguous. In germline, CDR1 is SGHTA, CDR2 FQGNSA. This CDR3 has 12 amino acids. The V end was cut by 2 bases, the J end by 7 bases, with 7 bases between. The CDR3 nucleotides are TGTGCCAGCAGCTTACAGGCAAATACGCAGTATTTT. It specifies CASSLQANTQYF.

The rearrangement links TRBV30 to TRBJ2-7; 7 bases agree with TRBD2. Germline CDR1 and CDR2: GTSNPN and SVGIG (reference sequence). Trimming removed 4 bases from V and 3 bases from J; junction bases left unmatched: 6. The CDR3 covers 13 residues. This chain's CDR3 is CAWMWDYGYEQYF. The CDR3, as DNA: TGTGCCTGGATGTGGGACTATGGCTACGAGCAGTACTTC. Filled out from reference TRBV30 and TRBJ2-7, the complete variable domain reads SQTIHQWPATLVQPVGSPLSLECTVEGTSNPNLYWYRQAAGRGLQLLFYSVGIGQISSEVPQNLSASRPQDRQFILSSKKLLLSDSGFYLCAWMWDYGYEQYFGPGTRLTVT.

The rearrangement uses TRBV7-8 and TRBJ2-1; D not resolved. From germline, CDR1 is SGHVS and CDR2 FQNEAQ. Between the trimmed V and J ends, which lost 1 base and 0 bases, there was a span of 4 bases. The CDR3 has 14 amino acids. The CDR3 DNA sequence: TGTGCCAGCAGCTTAGGGAGCTCCTACAATGAGCAGTTCTTC. Translated: CASSLGSSYNEQFF.

Worth noting for this clone: A read error may produce the germline difference seen at one junction end. V gene TRBV6-4 combines with J gene TRBJ1-3, with D hard to call. Germline lookup yields CDR1 MRHNA and CDR2 SNTAGT. The length of the CDR3 is 12 residues. CDR3 bases: TGCGTGAGAAAGGGCTCTGGAAACACCATATATTTT. Translated: CVRKGSGNTIYF.

The chain recombines TRBV6-5 with TRBJ2-7; maybe TRBD2 (6 bases). This CDR3 is 15 amino acids long. Deletions cut 2 bases from V and 2 bases from J, with 13 bases between. CDR1 is MNHEY, CDR2 SVGAGI, per germline. CDR3 protein: CASSYAPGRTYEQYF. The CDR3 DNA reads as TGTGCCAGCAGTTACGCGCCCGGGAGAACCTACGAGCAGTACTTC.

V usage is TRBV19 and J usage is TRBJ1-3, with D hard to call. Looked up from germline, CDR1 is LNHDA and CDR2 is SQIVND (reference sequence). The CDR3 extends over 15 amino acids. V was shortened by 6 bases and J by 1 base, with 13 bases between the two germline ends. The CDR3 DNA is TGTGCCAGTAGCGCCGGAGATGTTTCTGGAAACACCATATATTTT. Its translation: CASSAGDVSGNTIYF.

This clone has only one observation. This sequence joins TRBV7-2 and TRBJ1-4; 7 positions agree with TRBD1. Unmatched junction bases numbered 1, after V lost 5 bases and J lost 7 bases. Germline loops: CDR1 SGHTA, CDR2 FQGNSA. The CDR3 contains 12 residues. CDR3 amino acids: CASSRQGEKLFF. CDR3 coding DNA: TGTGCCAGCAGCAGACAGGGTGAAAAACTGTTTTTT.

V gene TRBV5-1 combines with J gene TRBJ1-3; D is possibly TRBD1 (6 bases). Germline CDR1 is SGHRS and CDR2 is YFSETQ. V was pared by 4 bases and J by 2 bases, with 13 bases between. The CDR3 contains 15 residues. The DNA of the CDR3 is TGCGCCAGCAGCCGAATGACAGGAGCTGGAAACACCATATATTTT. Translation gives CASSRMTGAGNTIYF. Using reference TRBV5-1 and TRBJ1-3 for the parts outside the CDR3, the full variable domain is KAGVTQTPRYLIKTRGQQVTLSCSPISGHRSVSWYQQTPGQGLQFLFEYFSETQRNKGNFPGRFSGRQFSNSRSEMNVSTLELGDSALYLCASSRMTGAGNTIYFGEGSWLTVV.

CDR3 coding DNA: TGTGCCAGCTCACCACTGGGACAGGGGCCTGGAAACACCATATATTTT. It specifies CASSPLGQGPGNTIYF. This chain uses TRBV18 with TRBJ1-3; 10 bases match TRBD1. V was clipped by 1 base and J by 2 bases; unmatched bases: 2. The CDR3 runs to 16 residues. Germline V CDR1 and CDR2: KGHSH, LQKENI.

J is TRBJ1-5 and V is TRBV28; D gene uncertain. Per the germline V gene, CDR1 is MDHEN and CDR2 is SYDVKM. Between the trimmed V and J ends, which lost 3 bases and 6 bases, there was a span of 12 bases. The CDR3 has 14 residues. The CDR3 DNA sequence: TGTGCCAGCAGTTTGGGCCCTTTCGGTCAGCCCCAGCATTTT. Translated: CASSLGPFGQPQHF. The whole variable domain, filled in from reference TRBV28 and TRBJ1-5, reads DVKVTQSSRYLVKRTGEKVFLECVQDMDHENMFWYRQDPGLGLRLIYFSYDVKMKEKGDIPEGYSVSREKKERFSLILESASTNQTSMYLCASSLGPFGQPQHFGDGTRLSIL.

The V call is TRBV7-2, the J call TRBJ1-2; 8 bases line up with TRBD1. CDR1 and CDR2 from the germline V gene are SGHTA and FQGNSA. V shed 1 base, J shed 3 bases, and the junction held 4 bases outside the gene matches. The CDR3 is made up of 15 amino acids. The CDR3 reads CASSLEDRGHYGYTF. For the CDR3, the DNA is TGTGCCAGCAGCTTAGAAGACAGGGGTCACTATGGCTACACCTTC.

The chain recombines TRBV2 with TRBJ2-3; D perhaps matches TRBD2 (7 bases). This CDR3 spans 15 amino acids. Per the germline V gene, CDR1 is SNHLY and CDR2 is FYNNEI. Between the trimmed V and J ends, which lost 8 bases and 1 base, there was a span of 16 bases. The CDR3 loop is CASSRGGGGTDTQYF. CDR3 in DNA: TGTGCCAGCTCCAGAGGGGGGGGCGGCACAGATACGCAGTATTTT.

This sequence joins TRBV7-2 and TRBJ2-7; 8 bases fit TRBD1. After removal of 2 bases from V and 3 bases from J, the junction contained 3 bases not matched to a gene. The CDR3 has 14 residues. CDR1 and CDR2 (germline): SGHTA, FQGNSA. Written as DNA, the CDR3 is TGTGCCAGCAGCTTATTGGGGACAGGCTACGAGCAGTACTTC. Amino acids: CASSLLGTGYEQYF.

The chain joins TRBV6-1 to TRBJ1-3; 7 bases match TRBD1. This CDR3 has 14 residues. Trimming removed 6 bases from V and 0 bases from J; junction bases left unmatched: 2. Germline CDR1 MNHNS, CDR2 SASEGT. CDR3 nucleotides: TGTGCCAGCAGCGGGACAGCCTCTGGAAACACCATATATTTT. Translating gives CASSGTASGNTIYF.

The CDR3 nucleotides read TGTGCCTGGAGTGTCGGGATCCCTAGTGAAGCTTTCTTT. Translation: CAWSVGIPSEAFF. This sequence joins TRBV30 and TRBJ1-1; unclear D gene. Trimming shortened V by 0 bases and J by 7 bases, and 12 bases separated the two germline ends. This CDR3 spans 13 amino acids. Germline-derived CDR1 and CDR2 are GTSNPN and SVGIG (reference sequence).

The CDR3 region has the DNA TGTGCCAGCAGGCTCAAATCACAGCCCCAGCATTTT. Its protein product is CASRLKSQPQHF. This chain joins TRBV6-1 and TRBJ1-5; no clear D. Trimming left V 6 bases short and J 7 bases short, with 10 bases between. The CDR3 runs to 12 residues. Germline V gene data show CDR1 as MNHNS and CDR2 as SASEGT.

The chain employs TRBV5-6 and TRBJ1-6; TRBD1 is a possible D gene (6 bases). Per the germline V gene, CDR1 is SGHDT and CDR2 is YYEEEE. V was shortened by 3 bases and J by 7 bases, with 14 bases between the two germline ends. CDR3 size: 15 residues. The CDR3 DNA reads as TGTGCCAGCAGCTCGGGCGGGGGCCTCAATTCACCCCTCCACTTT. Protein product: CASSSGGGLNSPLHF.